This T cell receptor beta chain was sequenced for a study of identical twins. The study's findings and limits: Insertion counts were lower in abundant cord blood beta clonotypes, a trend that memory repertoires did not show.

Healthy Caucasians, and only they, were the donors. About this clonotype itself: Its antigen remains unknown.

Template switching supplied a universal primer site; unique molecular identifiers were carried on the cDNA. Via MiXCR, TCRdb re-called the 5' RACE reads, giving one row per CDR3 protein. The sample includes approximately 690,000 distinct CDR3 sequences, less than 7% of them seen just once. CDR1 and CDR2 from the germline V gene are WSHSY and SAAADI. The V segment lost 9 bases and the J segment 4 bases; nucleotides outside the gene matches: 11. The CDR3 runs to 14 residues. The chain is built from TRBV10-2 and TRBJ2-5; TRBD1 matches 7 bases. This receptor was obtained from a man younger than 30 in good health. The sequenced material came from naive T cells sorted from blood. Here the CDR3 DNA reads TGCGCCAGTTTAAGACAGGGTTTTGGAGAGACCCAGTACTTC. It encodes CASLRQGFGETQYF.